The 2 T cell receptor beta chains below were found in one sample sequenced in a study of blood T cell repertoires in COVID-19. TCRdb's table, derived via immunoSEQ multiplex PCR, lists solely in-frame clones and lacks some. The table includes under 300,000 clones, roughly 80% detected once. Input material: peripheral blood. Receptors were obtained from a woman of 80 years or more with active or convalescent COVID-19.

The V call is TRBV5-1, the J call TRBJ2-7; TRBD2 agrees at 9 bases. This CDR3 is built from 17 residues. V shed 4 bases and J 5 bases; nucleotides not matched to a gene: 16. Germline-derived CDR1 and CDR2 are SGHRS and YFSETQ. This CDR3 reads CASSPAGGMELVDEQYF. The CDR3 bases are TGCGCCAGCAGCCCAGCGGGGGGTATGGAATTAGTCGACGAGCAGTACTTC.

The chain combines TRBV5-1 with TRBJ2-7, with D tentatively TRBD1 (6 bases). Germline V gene sequence: CDR1 SGHRS, CDR2 YFSETQ. The CDR3 covers 14 residues. Deletions cut 4 bases from V and 4 bases from J, with 15 bases between. For the CDR3, the DNA is TGCGCCAGCAGCATTGGTGGGACACTTTACGAGCAGTACTTC. The encoded protein is CASSIGGTLYEQYF. The full variable domain, rest sourced from reference TRBV5-1 and TRBJ2-7, is KAGVTQTPRYLIKTRGQQVTLSCSPISGHRSVSWYQQTPGQGLQFLFEYFSETQRNKGNFPGRFSGRQFSNSRSEMNVSTLELGDSALYLCASSIGGTLYEQYFGPGTRLTVT.